The 9 T cell receptor beta chains presented below share a single source sample, sequenced in a study of blood T cell repertoires in COVID-19. Clones were read by immunoSEQ multiplex PCR, and TCRdb kept only the in-frame ones, dropping some. The sample lists about 60,000 clones, 75% to 90% occurring once. Sequencing used peripheral blood. Source of these receptors: a man between 25 and 39 years old with COVID-19, enrolled during active disease.

The J gene is TRBJ2-1, the V gene TRBV21-1; no DNA check was done on the table's D call, TRBD2. TRBV21-1 is an annotated pseudogene. The CDR3 is 15 amino acids. The CDR3, as DNA: TGTGCCAGCAGCCCCTGTAGCGGATCCTACAATGAGCAGTTCTTC. Residues: CASSPCSGSYNEQFF.

This chain uses TRBV13 with TRBJ1-4, with D tentatively TRBD1 (5 bases). CDR3 length: 15 residues. The germline gives CDR1 PRHDT, CDR2 FYEKMQ (reference sequence). V lost 3 bases and J lost 1, with 9 bases in between. The CDR3 reads CASSFMGGTNEKLFF. The CDR3 bases are TGTGCCAGCAGCTTTATGGGGGGAACTAATGAAAAACTGTTTTTT.

V gene TRBV18 combines with J gene TRBJ2-1, with TRBD1 matching over 10 bases. Germline lookup yields CDR1 KGHSH and CDR2 LQKENI. V shed 3 bases, J shed 8 bases, and the junction held 4 bases outside the gene matches. The CDR3 runs 14 residues. CDR3 coding DNA: TGTGCCAGCTCACCTGGGACAGGGGACTATGAGCAGTTCTTC. Its translation: CASSPGTGDYEQFF.

Concerning this clone: Other DNA sequences from this sample encode an identical CDR3 as well. V usage is TRBV28 and J usage is TRBJ1-3; D is uncertain. CDR1 is MDHEN and CDR2 is SYDVKM in the germline V gene. Trimming shortened V by 5 bases and J by 3 bases, and 14 bases separated the two germline ends. The CDR3 has 15 residues. The CDR3 bases are TGTGCCAGCAGTATCACTATGGGTATTGGAAACACCATATATTTT. Its protein is CASSITMGIGNTIYF.

The V call is TRBV7-9, the J call TRBJ2-1; D may be TRBD2 (5 bases). CDR3 length: 13 residues. Germline V lookup: CDR1 SEHNR, CDR2 FQNEAQ (reference sequence). Trimming left V 5 bases short and J 4 bases short, with 9 bases between. The DNA for the CDR3 is TGTGCCAGCAGCCGCGGAGGATACAATGAGCAGTTCTTC. Translation: CASSRGGYNEQFF.

The chain employs TRBV12-3 or TRBV12-4 and TRBJ2-7; 7 bases match TRBD1. The ends lost 3 bases at V and 3 bases at J; junction bases unmatched: 2. CDR3 length: 13 residues. CDR3 sequence reads: CASSFGTVYEQYF. The CDR3 DNA reads TGTGCCAGCAGTTTCGGGACAGTCTACGAGCAGTACTTC.

V usage is TRBV19 and J usage is TRBJ2-1; 7 positions agree with TRBD1. The germline V gene has CDR1 LNHDA and CDR2 SQIVND (reference sequence). With 11 bases clipped from V and 9 bases from J, the junction kept 10 bases outside the gene matches. The CDR3 is 12 residues long. CDR3 in DNA: TGTGCCGCCCAGACAGGGTATAGTGAGCAGTTCTTC. It codes for CAAQTGYSEQFF.

This clone is a singleton in its sample. CDR3 bases: TGCGCCAGCAGCCATTCTACAGGGAACACTGAAGCTTTCTTT. It yields the protein CASSHSTGNTEAFF. The chain joins TRBV4-3 to TRBJ1-1; weak D call: TRBD1 (5 bases). The germline CDR1 and CDR2 sequences are LGHNA and YSLEER. Trimming shortened V by 3 bases and J by 1 base, and 9 bases separated the two germline ends. There are 14 residues in the CDR3.

This sequence joins TRBV12-5 and TRBJ1-1, with D perhaps TRBD1 (5 bases). Germline values: CDR1 LGHNT, CDR2 FRNRAP. V was shortened by 0 bases and J by 1 base, with 12 bases between the two germline ends. The length of the CDR3 is 16 residues. This chain's CDR3 is CASGLVERTPNTEAFF. The CDR3 bases are TGTGCTAGTGGTTTGGTAGAACGGACACCGAACACTGAAGCTTTCTTT. Combining the CDR3 with reference TRBV12-5 and TRBJ1-1 gives the whole variable domain DARVTQTPRHKVTEMGQEVTMRCQPILGHNTVFWYRQTMMQGLELLAYFRNRAPLDDSGMPKDRFSAEMPDATLATLKIQPSEPRDSAVYFCASGLVERTPNTEAFFGQGTRLTVV.